This paragraph reports one T cell receptor beta chain. Its antigen is not identified. These data originate in a study of OX40 agonist ivuxolimab in advanced cancers. As for the study in general: Patients received ivuxolimab, an agonistic anti-OX40 (CD134) antibody. Subjects had a mean age of about 61 years, with a range of roughly 20 to 79; approximately 83% were male. General study findings and limits: Also present in some nonresponders was a low level of normalized T-cell clonal expansion. At 0.1 to 3.0 mg/kg, CD4+ and CD8+ blood T cells expanded clonally by week 6.

The germline V gene has CDR1 MGHRA and CDR2 YSYEKL. Between the trimmed V and J ends, which lost 1 base and 0 bases, there was a span of 19 bases. The CDR3 sequence is 18 residues long. Only in-frame clones appear in the TCRdb table, and some are missing; sequencing was by immunoSEQ multiplex PCR. Of 65,000 to 95,000 clones in the sample, 80% to 95% were seen once. The sample here was CD4+ or CD8+ T cells sorted from blood, taken in a trial of the OX40 agonist ivuxolimab. The sequence was obtained from an adult with an advanced solid tumor such as melanoma, head and neck, liver or kidney cancer. V is TRBV4-1 and J is TRBJ2-7, with D possibly TRBD2 on 5 matching bases. Here the CDR3 reads CASSQVVNFGRGSYEQYF. The CDR3 DNA reads as TGCGCCAGCAGCCAAGTGGTAAATTTCGGACGGGGCTCCTACGAGCAGTACTTC.